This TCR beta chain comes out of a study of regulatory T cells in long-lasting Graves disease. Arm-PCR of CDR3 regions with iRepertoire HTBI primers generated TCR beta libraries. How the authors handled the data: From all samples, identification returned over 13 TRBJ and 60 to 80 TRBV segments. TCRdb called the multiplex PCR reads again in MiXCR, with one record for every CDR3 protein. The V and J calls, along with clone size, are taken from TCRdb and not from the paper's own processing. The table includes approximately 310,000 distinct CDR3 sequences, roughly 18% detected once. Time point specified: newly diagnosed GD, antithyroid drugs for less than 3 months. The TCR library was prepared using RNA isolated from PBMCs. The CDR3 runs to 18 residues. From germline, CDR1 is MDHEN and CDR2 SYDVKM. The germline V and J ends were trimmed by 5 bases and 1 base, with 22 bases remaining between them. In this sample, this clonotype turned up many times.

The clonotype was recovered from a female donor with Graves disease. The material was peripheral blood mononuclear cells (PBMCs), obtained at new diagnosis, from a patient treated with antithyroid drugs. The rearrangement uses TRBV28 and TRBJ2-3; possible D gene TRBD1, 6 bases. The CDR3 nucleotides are TGTGCCAGCAGTACATATGCCAAACAGGGCGAAGGCACAGATACGCAGTATTTT. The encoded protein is CASSTYAKQGEGTDTQYF.